This record concerns one TCR beta chain sequence. Its antigen remains unidentified. The data originate from a study of cytomegalovirus exposure and HLA in healthy donors (TCRdb year 2017). With regard to the full study: According to an earlier analysis of 587 of the donors, about 170 million T cells yielded some 110 million unique TCR beta sequences and around 300 Gb of sequence data. An early release that covered more than 550 HLA-typed donors contained approximately 320 gigabases of sequencing data and 80 million or so unique TCR sequences. Of the 300 to 500 genotyped donors, 65% to 90% were placed in the genetic ancestry cluster associated with self-reported Caucasian donors. The aim of the study was to test whether cataloging public T cell receptors could identify signatures of past pathogen exposure. The T cell repertoires of several hundred subjects were profiled by immunosequencing and related to cytomegalovirus serostatus. In addition to the first cohort of around 670 subjects, a separate validation cohort of around 110 different subjects was used. High-throughput TCR immunosequencing, statistical association of individual TCRs with disease status, and machine learning were combined to predict cytomegalovirus infection status. A later analysis re-examined previously published TCR beta repertoires from over 500 donors and added high-resolution HLA genotyping to investigate patterns of TCR occurrence. The later analysis used no new phenotypic data to find candidate immune exposures, relying instead on TCR beta sequences and their occurrence across donors. In an earlier analysis of 587 of the donors, high-throughput TCR beta sequencing was used to judge whether each TCR beta V gene segment behaved as functional or pseudogenic. Donor age, sex, ethnicity and CMV serostatus were compiled together with the repertoire data. In a later genetic analysis, genome-wide SNP genotypes for about 65% of the roughly 670 donors were used, and that subset was treated as a discovery cohort. All discovery cohort repertoires had been generated on a single sequencing platform. HLA typing included class I and class II loci at four-digit resolution. The number of donors typed differed by locus, with roughly 629-640 for A, B, C, DRB1 and DQB1, roughly 520 for DQA1, nearly 610 for DPA1, and around 460 for DPB1. Roughly 5 DR-DQ haplotypes were handled as single units for association and clustering because linkage in the cohort was strong. On average, about 240,000 unique TCR beta nucleotide sequences were sequenced per donor among fewer than 500 genotyped donors of the cohort, with 15% to 20% of those sequences being non-productive.

CDR1 and CDR2 are read off the germline V gene as MDHEN and SYDVKM. V was cut back by 6 bases and J by 9 bases, leaving a gap of 15 bases between them. From its cysteine to its phenylalanine, the CDR3 spans 13 amino acids. The sequence is cut down to CDR3 DNA, 39 bases in frame from base 1. The investigation overall reported the following: According to a later genetic analysis, donors in an Asian-associated ancestry cluster had fewer N-insertions in productive TCRs than the roughly 700-donor mean. Because counts were too low, around 18 rarely observed V segments, including chromosome 9 orphons, were left out of the earlier analysis of a few hundred of the donors. Compared with equally common non-associated chains, HLA-associated TCR beta chains in a later analysis were more clonally expanded and had lower generation probabilities. Sequencing depth was assumed to be roughly uniform across donors in the presence/absence analyses, though that assumption may not hold. In this cohort, only TCR beta chains were sequenced, and detectable features were limited by the absence of alpha or paired-chain data. Because HLA typing was unavailable for some donors at each locus, only the typed subset was used in association tests. According to the authors, the approach could potentially be generalized to other disease states and immunological phenotypes. In vitro tests confirmed that a few of the cytomegalovirus-associated TCR beta chains recognize cytomegalovirus antigens. At a false discovery rate of 0.05, a later analysis linked under 20,000 TCR beta sequences to specific HLA alleles. Most TCR sequences were seen in very few donors, while some public TCRs were found in many individuals. A cluster of highly shared sequence variants was judged likely to be a technical artifact of the sequencing pipeline. When HLA alleles, especially DR and DQ, strongly co-occurred, attributing TCR associations to individual alleles was difficult. Linkage disequilibrium might explain the correlated functional status among segregating V segments, but an unknown experimental factor could not be ruled out. In a later analysis, TCR association rates were found to vary across HLA loci, with the most associated TCRs seen for DRB1 alleles and the fewest for HLA-C alleles. A total of 150 to 200 TCR beta chains were listed by the study as associated with cytomegalovirus. A later analysis reported that several top co-occurrence clusters appeared linked to parvovirus B19, influenza, CMV and Epstein-Barr virus. A further reported finding was that TCR beta sequences accurately predicted the HLA-A and HLA-B alleles for most subjects in the first cohort. Broadly in line with IMGT annotations, most TCR beta V segments showed up in productive rearrangements about 87% or about 30% of the time in an earlier analysis of 587 of the donors. Immune exposure information for the cohort was limited to CMV serostatus. A later genetic analysis associated a missense DCLRE1C variant with V-gene and J-gene trimming of TCR beta chains, and an independent cohort replicated the association. Cytomegalovirus status was reported to be diagnosed by the classifier with high specificity and sensitivity in both the original and validation cohorts. According to a later analysis, most CMV-associated TCR beta chains appeared to be HLA-restricted, and the HLA associations seemed to be driven largely by CMV exposure. The 87-base-pair reads could not distinguish some IMGT-functional V segments, including TRBV6-2 and TRBV6-3, so those segments were excluded.

Library preparation used the immunoSEQ multiplex PCR assay. A mixture of 60 forward primers for TCR Vbeta segments and 13 reverse primers for TCR Jbeta segments was used in the multiplex PCR. A multiplex PCR assay on genomic DNA amplified the CDR3 region of rearranged TCR beta genes. On the Illumina HiSeq System, the amplified TCR beta libraries were sequenced as 87-base-pair reads. The authors' pipeline ran thus. Across the 640 or so repertoires, a later analysis counted 80 million or so unique TCR beta chains, approximately 12 million of which were shared by at least two donors. Raw reads were error-corrected and collapsed into unique sequences with a nearest-neighbor algorithm that merged closely related sequences to remove PCR and sequencing errors. V, D and J gene segments were assigned by aligning CDR3 sequences to IMGT reference sequences. For a sequence to be retained, a match of at least six nucleotides was required to both a V gene segment and a J gene segment. Rearrangements were called productive when the CDR3 lacked stop codons and stayed in frame with V and J; all others were non-productive. Following IMGT convention, CDR3 was defined as the stretch from the second conserved V-encoded cysteine to the conserved J-encoded phenylalanine. The earlier analysis of 500 to 650 of the donors excluded any sequence lacking an unambiguous match to a single V gene segment. An earlier analysis of fewer than 750 of the donors classified V segments as functional when productive rearrangements were above 56.7% and as segregating when the standard deviation between donors was above 5%. To diagnose cytomegalovirus status from the catalog of TCR beta chain sequences, a statistical classification framework was built. A later analysis assigned V and J genes by comparing TCR nucleotide sequences with IMGT/GENE-DB human TR gene sequences. Using the TCRdist pipeline, a later analysis assigned CDR3 sequences along with most-parsimonious VDJ recombination scenarios. In a later analysis, every TCR beta chain was defined by the combination of its CDR3 amino acid sequence and its V-gene family, and reads without a unique V-gene family were dropped. As a way to deal with suspected cross-contamination and a sequencing artifact, a later analysis dropped roughly 620 nucleotide sequences that were highly shared and had low generation probability. In a later analysis, a clonal expansion index was calculated for each public chain from normalized within-repertoire ranks of inferred template counts. In a later analysis, generation probabilities were computed using a VDJ recombination model fitted to out-of-frame rearrangements, and the results were checked against IGoR. Hypergeometric tests were used in a later analysis to score TCR-TCR, TCR-HLA and TCR-CMV co-occurrence, with a repertoire-size bias correction applied to the TCR pairs. In a later analysis, false discovery rates were estimated by permuting HLA or CMV assignments 20 times. In a later analysis, co-occurring TCRs were grouped using DBSCAN, and TCRdist sequence similarity was added for clustering within HLA-allele-positive subsets. For co-occurrence clustering, repertoires with fewer than 30,000 or more than 120,000 public chains were excluded, along with 4 to 6 repertoires with anomalous nucleotide sharing. TCRdb holds this immuneACCESS table with in-frame rearrangements only. Some clones are missing; in checked studies, unresolved V genes explain under half, and the rest has no known cause. The V and J calls and clone size were taken over from that table, and D and trimming were inferred from the DNA. The sample's table lists a count of 150,000 or so clones. 1.5% to 2% of the sample is taken by the ten largest.

The cohort was made up of several hundred healthy bone marrow donors. All cohort members were sampled while nominally healthy, although unrecorded immune exposures were likely present. The donor was CMV seronegative and was included in the group of a few hundred seronegative cohort members. Every donor gave a peripheral blood sample, and the peripheral blood mononuclear cells from that sample were used for TCR beta sequencing. The Qiagen DNeasy Blood Extraction Kit was used to extract genomic DNA from the blood cell samples. Material: PBMCs. The sequence joins TRBV28 to TRBJ2-1; perhaps TRBD2 is the D gene, with 5 bases matching. The TCR comes from a woman in her forties or fifties in good health and CMV-seronegative. The nucleotides read TGTGCCAGCAGCCCCCGGCGGGCTCCTGAGCAGTTCTTC. Translated, this gives CASSPRRAPEQFF.